This TCR beta chain was documented in a study of T cell repertoires in ileal Crohn's disease. Germline CDR1 and CDR2: SGHVS and FQNEAQ. The CDR3 sequence is 15 residues long. Trimming cost V 5 bases and J 0 bases, with 12 bases left between them. The table came from immunoSEQ multiplex PCR; TCRdb's copy has only in-frame clones and leaves some out. The sample consists of 7,200 or so clones, about three quarters of them appearing once. Stated time point: neoterminal ileum biopsy at postoperative endoscopy, about 6 months after surgery. The V call is TRBV7-8, the J call TRBJ2-3; possibly TRBD2 for D (5 bases). Source material: ileal tissue. This TCR was recovered from an adult with Crohn's disease. In nucleotides, the CDR3 is TGTGCCAGCAGCCCCCGAGGACTGAGCACAGATACGCAGTATTTT. The encoded protein is CASSPRGLSTDTQYF.